The 16 T cell receptor beta chains given below trace back to one sample, sequenced in a study of blood T cell repertoires in COVID-19. Profiling relied on immunoSEQ multiplex PCR, and the TCRdb table lists in-frame clones only, not all of them. The sample includes around 300,000 clones, about nine tenths of them seen just once. Source material: peripheral blood. These receptors came from a woman in her twenties or thirties with COVID-19, enrolled during active disease.

The chain is built from TRBV6-5 and TRBJ1-2; D unclear. V was trimmed by 2 bases and J by 0 bases, leaving 7 bases between them. Germline lookup yields CDR1 MNHEY and CDR2 SVGAGI. The CDR3 consists of 14 residues. The DNA for the CDR3 is TGTGCCAGCAGTTACACCGGGACTAACTATGGCTACACCTTC. Its translation is CASSYTGTNYGYTF.

This rearrangement joins TRBV25-1 to TRBJ2-3; possible D gene TRBD1, 5 bases. CDR3 length: 16 amino acids. Trimming took 3 bases from V and 1 from J, leaving 14 bases between them. CDR1 and CDR2 (germline): MGHDK, SYGVNS. The CDR3 loop reads CASSDRQQHGTDTQYF. The CDR3 region has the DNA TGTGCCAGCAGTGACCGACAGCAGCACGGCACAGATACGCAGTATTTT. The full variable domain, its missing parts supplied by reference TRBV25-1 and TRBJ2-3, is EADIYQTPRYLVIGTGKKITLECSQTMGHDKMYWYQQDPGMELHLIHYSYGVNSTEKGDLSSESTVSRIRTEHFPLTLESARPSHTSQYLCASSDRQQHGTDTQYFGPGTRLTVL.

The CDR3 is CASSVEVGNHEQYV. The CDR3 nucleotides read TGTGCCAGCAGTGTGGAGGTGGGGAACCACGAGCAGTACGTC. The V call is TRBV2, the J call TRBJ2-7; TRBD2 might be the D (5 bases). Trimming pared 4 bases from V and 5 bases from J, leaving 15 bases between. Germline V lookup: CDR1 SNHLY, CDR2 FYNNEI. CDR3 length equals 14 residues.

V and J are TRBV5-6 and TRBJ2-5; D call uncertain. Deletions cut 0 bases from V and 1 base from J, with 10 bases between. Germline loops: CDR1 SGHDT, CDR2 YYEEEE. The CDR3 extends over 15 amino acids. The CDR3 spells CASSLVTGSQETQYF. DNA for the CDR3: TGTGCCAGCAGCTTGGTGACTGGGTCCCAAGAGACCCAGTACTTC.

The chain recombines TRBV5-4 with TRBJ1-2; D gene unclear. The CDR3 runs to 13 residues. Per germline, CDR1 SGHNT and CDR2 YYREEE (reference sequence). Trimming removed 2 bases from V and 8 bases from J, with 13 bases in between. Here the CDR3 reads CASSLTGVYGYTF. In nucleotides, the CDR3 is TGTGCCAGCAGCTTAACGGGTGTATACGGCTACACCTTC.

V gene TRBV4-1 combines with J gene TRBJ1-6; D unclear. From germline, CDR1 is MGHRA and CDR2 YSYEKL. V was clipped by 0 bases and J by 12 bases, with 12 bases between them. The CDR3 runs 14 residues. The CDR3 sequence is CASSQDDNRRPLHF. In DNA form, the CDR3 reads TGCGCCAGCAGCCAAGACGATAACAGACGACCCCTCCACTTT.

The chain joins TRBV5-4 to TRBJ2-1; no reliable D call. Germline V CDR1 and CDR2: SGHNT, YYREEE (reference sequence). Trimming stripped 0 bases from V and 7 bases from J, with 5 bases between. This CDR3 is built from 12 residues. The CDR3 here is CASSLGENEQFF. CDR3 bases: TGTGCCAGCAGCTTGGGAGAGAATGAGCAGTTCTTC. The whole variable domain, filled in from reference TRBV5-4 and TRBJ2-1, reads ETGVTQSPTHLIKTRGQQVTLRCSSQSGHNTVSWYQQALGQGPQFIFQYYREEENGRGNFPPRFSGLQFPNYSSELNVNALELDDSALYLCASSLGENEQFFGPGTRLTVL.

In DNA form, the CDR3 reads TGTGCCAGCAGTAAGGGGTGGAGCACTGAAGCTTTCTTT. It yields the protein CASSKGWSTEAFF. This sequence joins TRBV3-1 (or the pseudogene TRBV3-2) and TRBJ1-1; tentative D call: TRBD1 (5 bases). V dropped 6 bases and J dropped 4 bases, with 12 bases sitting between them. CDR1 LGHDT and CDR2 YNNKEL come from the germline V gene (reference sequence). The CDR3 extends over 13 amino acids.

This clone came up once. In DNA form, the CDR3 reads TGCGCCAGCAGCTTGGGCGACTGTAATTCACCCCTCCACTTT. Translating gives CASSLGDCNSPLHF. The V call is TRBV5-1, the J call TRBJ1-6; D gene unclear. Germline V gene sequence: CDR1 SGHRS, CDR2 YFSETQ. V was pared by 0 bases and J by 6 bases, with 7 bases between. The CDR3 covers 14 residues.

V usage is TRBV6-5 and J usage is TRBJ2-7; TRBD1 might be the D (6 bases). Trimming removed 0 bases from V and 6 bases from J, with 15 bases in between. This CDR3 contains 15 residues. In germline, CDR1 is MNHEY, CDR2 SVGAGI. The CDR3 loop reads CASSYSSQGLSEQYF. Here the CDR3 DNA reads TGTGCCAGCAGTTACTCGAGCCAGGGGCTCAGCGAGCAGTACTTC.

The chain employs TRBV12-3 or TRBV12-4 and TRBJ1-1; D is ambiguous. This CDR3 contains 12 residues. The V gene lost 1 base and the J gene lost 4 bases, with 4 bases spanning the gap. In DNA form, the CDR3 reads TGTGCCAGCAGTTTAGGTAGCACTGAAGCTTTCTTT. Amino acids: CASSLGSTEAFF.

CDR3 coding DNA: TGCAGCGTTGGGGCTAGCGGGCGTGGAGATACGCAGTATTTT. It codes for CSVGASGRGDTQYF. The chain couples TRBV29-1 to TRBJ2-3; 8 nucleotides agree with TRBD2. The V gene end was trimmed by 4 bases and the J gene end by 5 bases; junction bases not matched to a gene: 8. The CDR3 sequence is 14 residues long. CDR1 and CDR2 (germline): SQVTM, ANQGSEA.

The rearrangement links TRBV19 to TRBJ1-2; TRBD1 matches 7 bases. V was clipped by 4 bases and J by 4 bases; unmatched bases: 0. The CDR3 contains 12 residues. Per germline, CDR1 LNHDA and CDR2 SQIVND (reference sequence). CDR3 residues: CASSKGAYGYTF. As DNA, the CDR3 is TGTGCCAGTAGTAAGGGGGCCTATGGCTACACCTTC. Filled out from reference TRBV19 and TRBJ1-2, the complete variable domain reads DGGITQSPKYLFRKEGQNVTLSCEQNLNHDAMYWYRQDPGQGLRLIYYSQIVNDFQKGDIAEGYSVSREKKESFPLTVTSAQKNPTAFYLCASSKGAYGYTFGSGTRLTVV.

Of note for this clone: Its ends do not fully match the called genes, so a read error is possible. V usage is TRBV28 and J usage is TRBJ2-4; tentative D call: TRBD1 (5 bases). The CDR3 length is 13 residues. In germline, CDR1 is MDHEN, CDR2 SYDVKM. CDR3 coding DNA: TGTGCCAGCAGTTTAATGGGCCCCAGGGTGATACACTTC. It translates to CASSLMGPRVIHF.

This chain links TRBV2 with TRBJ1-6; weak D call: TRBD1 (6 bases). The CDR3 runs to 13 residues. V lost 8 bases, J lost 8 bases, and 13 bases lay in between. Germline values: CDR1 SNHLY, CDR2 FYNNEI. CDR3 bases: TGTGCCAGCGGACGGGAGGGGGATTCACCCCTCCACTTT. This sequence encodes CASGREGDSPLHF. Full variable domain (missing parts from reference TRBV2 and TRBJ1-6): EPEVTQTPSHQVTQMGQEVILRCVPISNHLYFYWYRQILGQKVEFLVSFYNNEISEKSEIFDDQFSVERPDGSNFTLKIRSTKLEDSAMYFCASGREGDSPLHFGNGTRLTVT.

The gene calls are TRBV12-3 or TRBV12-4 and TRBJ2-1; D call uncertain. This CDR3 is 13 amino acids long. Trimming left V 3 bases short and J 2 bases short, with 5 bases between. The CDR3 DNA reads as TGTGCCAGCAGTTTGTCCACCTACAATGAGCAGTTCTTC. Its translation is CASSLSTYNEQFF.